The clone carrying this T cell receptor (beta chain) was recorded many times. The antigen is undetermined. TCRdb's table, derived via immunoSEQ multiplex PCR, lists solely in-frame clones and lacks some. The sample has tens of thousands of clones, none seen only once. These data are taken from a study of T cells after posttransplantation cyclophosphamide. Germline-derived CDR1 and CDR2 are SGHDN and FVKESK. This CDR3 contains 15 residues. The junction had 6 bases not matched to a gene; V was cut back by 4 bases and J by 1 base. Broader study findings: Donor CD8+ memory clones often dominated recipient blood repertoires at later times.

The receptor's source is a man aged 35 to 55 in good health, CMV-negative, and a related stem cell transplant donor. This sequence joins TRBV14 and TRBJ1-1; TRBD1 matches 7 bases. Sequencing was performed on PBMCs. CDR3 sequence: CASSRQGTGNTEAFF. The CDR3, as DNA: TGTGCCAGCAGCCGACAGGGCACGGGGAACACTGAAGCTTTCTTT.